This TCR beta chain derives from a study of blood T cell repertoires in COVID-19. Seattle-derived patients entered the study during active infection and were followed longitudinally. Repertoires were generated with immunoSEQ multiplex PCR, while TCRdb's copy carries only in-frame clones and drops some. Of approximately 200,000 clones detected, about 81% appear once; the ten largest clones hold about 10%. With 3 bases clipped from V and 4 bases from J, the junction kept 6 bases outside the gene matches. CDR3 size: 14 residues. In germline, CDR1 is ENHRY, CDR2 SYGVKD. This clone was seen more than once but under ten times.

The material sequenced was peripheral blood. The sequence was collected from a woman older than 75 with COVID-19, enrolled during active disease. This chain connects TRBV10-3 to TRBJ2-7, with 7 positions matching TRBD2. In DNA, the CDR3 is TGTGCCATCAGTGATCGCGGGAGTGGGTACGAGCAGTACTTC. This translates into CAISDRGSGYEQYF.